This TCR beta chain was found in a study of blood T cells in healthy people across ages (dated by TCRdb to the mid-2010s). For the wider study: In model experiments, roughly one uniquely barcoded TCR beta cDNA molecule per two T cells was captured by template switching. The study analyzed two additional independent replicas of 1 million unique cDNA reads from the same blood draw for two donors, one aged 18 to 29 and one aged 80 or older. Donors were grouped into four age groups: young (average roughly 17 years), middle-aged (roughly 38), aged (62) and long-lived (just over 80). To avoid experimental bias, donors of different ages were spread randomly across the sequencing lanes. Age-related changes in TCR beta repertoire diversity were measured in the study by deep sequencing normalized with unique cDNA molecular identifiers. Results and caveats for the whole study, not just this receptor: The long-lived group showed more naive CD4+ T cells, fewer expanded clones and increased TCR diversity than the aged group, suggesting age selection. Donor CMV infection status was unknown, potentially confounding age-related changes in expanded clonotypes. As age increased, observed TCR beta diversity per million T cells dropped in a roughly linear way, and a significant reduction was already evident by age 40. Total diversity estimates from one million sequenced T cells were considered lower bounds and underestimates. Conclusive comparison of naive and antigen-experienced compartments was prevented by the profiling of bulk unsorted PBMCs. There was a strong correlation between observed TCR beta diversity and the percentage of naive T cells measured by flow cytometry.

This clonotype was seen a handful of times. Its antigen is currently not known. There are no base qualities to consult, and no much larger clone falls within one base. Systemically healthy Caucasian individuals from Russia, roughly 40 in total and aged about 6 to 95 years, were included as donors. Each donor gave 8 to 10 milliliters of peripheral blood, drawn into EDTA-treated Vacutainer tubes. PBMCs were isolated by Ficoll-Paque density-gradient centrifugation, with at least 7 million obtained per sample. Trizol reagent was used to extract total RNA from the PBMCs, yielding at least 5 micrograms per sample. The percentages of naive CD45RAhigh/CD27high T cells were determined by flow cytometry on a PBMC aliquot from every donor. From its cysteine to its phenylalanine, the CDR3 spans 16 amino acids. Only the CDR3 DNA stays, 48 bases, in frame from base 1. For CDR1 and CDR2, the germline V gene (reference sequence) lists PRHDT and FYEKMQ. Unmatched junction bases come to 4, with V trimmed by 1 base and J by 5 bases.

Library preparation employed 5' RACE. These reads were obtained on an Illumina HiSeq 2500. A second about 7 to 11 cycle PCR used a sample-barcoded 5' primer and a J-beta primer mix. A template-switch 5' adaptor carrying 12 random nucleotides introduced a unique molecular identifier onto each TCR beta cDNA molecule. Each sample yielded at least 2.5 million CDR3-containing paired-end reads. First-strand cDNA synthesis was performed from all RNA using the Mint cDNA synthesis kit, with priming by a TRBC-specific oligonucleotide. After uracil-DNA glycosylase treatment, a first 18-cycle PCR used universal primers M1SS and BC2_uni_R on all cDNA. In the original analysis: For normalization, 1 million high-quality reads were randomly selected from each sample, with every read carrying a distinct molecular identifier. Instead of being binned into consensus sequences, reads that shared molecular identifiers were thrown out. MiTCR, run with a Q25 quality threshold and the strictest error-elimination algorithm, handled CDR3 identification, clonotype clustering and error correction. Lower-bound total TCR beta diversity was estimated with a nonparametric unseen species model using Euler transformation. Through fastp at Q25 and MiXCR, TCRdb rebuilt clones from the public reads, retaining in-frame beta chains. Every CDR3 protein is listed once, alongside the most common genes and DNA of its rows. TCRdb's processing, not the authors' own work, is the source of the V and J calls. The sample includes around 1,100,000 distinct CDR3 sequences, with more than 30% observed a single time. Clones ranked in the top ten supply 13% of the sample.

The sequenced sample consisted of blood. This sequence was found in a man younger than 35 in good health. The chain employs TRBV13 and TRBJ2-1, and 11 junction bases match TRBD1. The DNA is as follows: TGTGCCAGCAGCTTAGAAGGGACAGGGGGGGACAATGAGCAGTTCTTC. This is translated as CASSLEGTGGDNEQFF. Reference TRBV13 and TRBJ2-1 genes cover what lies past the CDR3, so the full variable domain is AAGVIQSPRHLIKEKRETATLKCYPIPRHDTVYWYQQGPGQDPQFLISFYEKMQSDKGSIPDRFSAQQFSDYHSELNMSSLELGDSALYFCASSLEGTGGDNEQFFGPGTRLTVL.